These 17 T cell receptor beta chains came from one sample sequenced in a study of cytomegalovirus exposure and HLA in healthy donors. Here immunoSEQ multiplex PCR was the method, and the copy in TCRdb shows in-frame clones only, minus some. Here the sample spans tens of thousands of clones, nearly 96% being singletons. Sequencing was carried out using PBMCs. Receptors were obtained from a woman aged 18-30 years in good health and CMV-seropositive.

This chain connects TRBV7-2 to TRBJ2-5, with D tentatively TRBD1 (6 bases). Trimming removed 5 bases at V and 5 bases at J, with 18 bases between. Per the germline V gene, CDR1 is SGHTA and CDR2 is FQGNSA. The CDR3 loop spans 15 amino acids. The CDR3 region has the DNA TGTGCCAGCAGCCCCCAGGGGAACGCGAGGGAGACCCAGTACTTC. It is translated as CASSPQGNARETQYF.

This chain uses TRBV28 with TRBJ1-5; D remains ambiguous. Germline CDR1 is MDHEN and CDR2 is SYDVKM. The CDR3 covers 12 residues. Trimming took off 7 bases at V and 2 bases at J, with 6 bases between the two ends. The CDR3 coding sequence is TGTGCCAGCACTGAGGGCAATCAGCCCCAGCATTTT. It yields the protein CASTEGNQPQHF.

The V and J genes are TRBV5-4 and TRBJ2-7; TRBD1 agrees at 7 bases. Germline CDR1 is SGHNT and CDR2 is YYREEE (reference sequence). V gave up 2 bases and J gave up 1 base; unmatched junction bases: 0. The CDR3 has 13 residues. Here the CDR3 DNA reads TGTGCCAGCAGCTTACAGGGGTCCTACGAGCAGTACTTC. As protein: CASSLQGSYEQYF.

The rearrangement uses TRBV6-4 and TRBJ1-2; 7 nucleotides line up with TRBD1. CDR1 and CDR2 from the germline V gene are MRHNA and SNTAGT. The J segment lost 4 bases and the V segment lost 5 bases, leaving 10 bases of the junction unmatched. CDR3 size: 15 residues. CDR3 sequence reads: CASSPEPGQSYGYTF. In DNA form, the CDR3 reads TGTGCCAGCAGTCCCGAACCGGGACAGAGCTATGGCTACACCTTC.

The chain employs TRBV5-1 and TRBJ2-7; weak D call: TRBD2 (6 bases). This CDR3 is built from 14 residues. In germline, CDR1 is SGHRS, CDR2 YFSETQ. V was cut by 2 bases and J by 4 bases, with 13 bases left in between. Here the CDR3 reads CASSLNRGVYEQYF. The CDR3 bases are TGCGCCAGCAGCTTAAACCGCGGGGTTTACGAGCAGTACTTC.

CDR3: CASSKPSPRDNPYEQYF. The CDR3 DNA is TGTGCCAGCAGCAAACCCTCCCCGAGGGACAACCCCTACGAGCAGTACTTC. This rearrangement joins TRBV21-1 to TRBJ2-7; the tabulated D call, TRBD1, remains unverified against the DNA. TRBV21-1 is a recognized pseudogene. The CDR3 has 17 amino acids.

This sequence joins TRBV19 and TRBJ1-1; D possibly corresponds to TRBD1 (5 bases). Germline-derived CDR1 and CDR2 are LNHDA and SQIVND (reference sequence). Trimming removed 3 bases at V and 1 base at J, with 12 bases between. CDR3 length: 15 residues. The chain's CDR3 is CASSMQGSTNTEAFF. CDR3 coding DNA: TGTGCCAGTAGTATGCAGGGTAGTACGAACACTGAAGCTTTCTTT.

This clone came up once. The rearrangement uses TRBV19 and TRBJ2-3, with TRBD2 matching 13 bases. The V gene's germline CDR1 is LNHDA and CDR2 SQIVND (reference sequence). The CDR3 runs 18 residues. V shed 5 bases and J 8 bases; nucleotides not matched to a gene: 16. CDR3 region: CASSLWTSGSRLGGTQYF. The CDR3 DNA reads as TGTGCCAGTAGTCTCTGGACTAGCGGGAGTCGGTTGGGCGGTACGCAGTATTTT.

The rearrangement joins TRBV11-3 to TRBJ2-1, with 9 bases fitting TRBD2. The V and J ends lost 1 base and 0 bases, in that order; junction bases with no gene match: 13. Germline-derived CDR1 and CDR2 are SGHNT and YENEEA. The CDR3 length is 20 residues. DNA of the CDR3: TGTGCCAGCAGCTTAGGGCTAGGGCTAGCGGGACAGAGCTCCTACAATGAGCAGTTCTTC. Translation gives CASSLGLGLAGQSSYNEQFF. Full variable domain (outside the CDR3, taken from reference TRBV11-3 and TRBJ2-1): EAGVVQSPRYKIIEKKQPVAFWCNPISGHNTLYWYLQNLGQGPELLIRYENEEAVDDSQLPKDRFSAERLKGVDSTLKIQPAELGDSAVYLCASSLGLGLAGQSSYNEQFFGPGTRLTVL.

The chain combines TRBV5-3 with TRBJ2-1; TRBD2 aligns across 14 bases. TRBV5-3 is recorded as an ORF, its role being uncertain. Germline trimming cut 7 bases from V and 6 bases from J; bases unmatched to any gene: 12. The CDR3 loop spans 17 amino acids. The CDR3 nucleotides are TGTGCCAGAGAAGCACCCCGGGGACTAGCGGGAGTCAATGAGCAGTTCTTC. It yields the protein CAREAPRGLAGVNEQFF.

In its sample, this clone was seen once. The gene calls are TRBV19 and TRBJ2-7; 9 bases agree with TRBD2. Germline lookup yields CDR1 LNHDA and CDR2 SQIVND (reference sequence). V shed 5 bases and J 3 bases; nucleotides not matched to a gene: 17. This CDR3 comprises 18 residues. The CDR3 DNA sequence: TGTGCCAGTAGTGCTGCCGGGACTAGCCTCCAAAAGTTCTACGAGCAGTACTTC. Its translation is CASSAAGTSLQKFYEQYF.

This chain joins TRBV28 and TRBJ2-7; tentative D call: TRBD2 (6 bases). Germline-derived CDR1 and CDR2 are MDHEN and SYDVKM. The CDR3 loop spans 18 amino acids. The V and J ends lost 3 bases and 2 bases respectively, with 23 bases between them. CDR3 sequence (DNA): TGTGCCAGCAGTTTCGAGGTCGGTTGGAAGCGGGCAACCTACGAGCAGTACTTC. It yields the protein CASSFEVGWKRATYEQYF. The variable domain in full, with the rest retrieved from reference TRBV28 and TRBJ2-7, is DVKVTQSSRYLVKRTGEKVFLECVQDMDHENMFWYRQDPGLGLRLIYFSYDVKMKEKGDIPEGYSVSREKKERFSLILESASTNQTSMYLCASSFEVGWKRATYEQYFGPGTRLTVT.

This clone was detected only a few times. The J gene is TRBJ1-1, the V gene TRBV13, with 9 nucleotides matching TRBD1. CDR1 and CDR2 from the germline V gene are PRHDT and FYEKMQ (reference sequence). J lost 0 bases, V lost 1 base, and 9 bases had no gene match. The CDR3 has 18 residues. The CDR3 here is CASSLALPTGGLNTEAFF. CDR3 nucleotide sequence: TGTGCCAGCAGCTTAGCCCTCCCGACAGGGGGTTTGAACACTGAAGCTTTCTTT.

This clone showed up just once. The chain has TRBV5-1 and TRBJ1-2; D possibly corresponds to TRBD1 (5 bases). Trimming removed 0 bases from V and 7 bases from J, with 10 bases in between. Looked up from germline, CDR1 is SGHRS and CDR2 is YFSETQ. This CDR3 has 13 amino acids. CDR3 in amino acids: CASSLEGLIGYTF. CDR3 nucleotides: TGCGCCAGCAGCTTGGAGGGGTTGATTGGCTACACCTTC.

The chain couples TRBV27 to TRBJ2-1; TRBD2 matches at 8 bases. The CDR3 has 18 residues. The ends lost 4 bases at V and 6 bases at J; junction bases unmatched: 17. Germline V lookup: CDR1 MNHEY, CDR2 SMNVEV (reference sequence). The CDR3 here is CASSYLFWTSTGVNEQFF. The CDR3 nucleotides read TGTGCCAGCAGTTACCTTTTCTGGACTAGCACGGGGGTCAATGAGCAGTTCTTC.

This clone was seen once. The chain uses TRBV30 and TRBJ1-2; no reliable D call. This CDR3 has 15 residues. Germline lookup yields CDR1 GTSNPN and CDR2 SVGIG (reference sequence). With 0 bases removed from V and 4 bases from J, the gap between germline ends came to 15 bases. As DNA, the CDR3 is TGTGCCTGGAGTGTACGGATGGGTGTAGCCTATGGCTACACCTTC. It yields the protein CAWSVRMGVAYGYTF.

The chain recombines TRBV18 with TRBJ2-1; no definite D call. Germline assignment: CDR1 KGHSH and CDR2 LQKENI. V lost 3 bases to trimming and J lost 0 bases, with 9 bases between them. This CDR3 has 15 residues. For the CDR3, the DNA is TGTGCCAGCTCACCCCTAGGAAGCTCCTACAATGAGCAGTTCTTC. Its protein product is CASSPLGSSYNEQFF.